Presented here are 9 T cell receptor beta chains from one specimen sequenced in a study of CD4 and CD8 cells across lung adenocarcinoma regions. TCRdb re-called the PCR reads with MiXCR, one entry per CDR3 protein. The data hold about 4,400 distinct CDR3 sequences, with around half observed a single time. Sequencing input: CD4+ T cells from the center of a lung tumor. Receptors were obtained from a female donor with lung adenocarcinoma. The CD4 and CD8 labels of this study may be unreliable.

This rearrangement joins TRBV4-1 to TRBJ2-5; perhaps TRBD2 as D (5 bases). The J call is doubtful: the DNA matches TRBJ2-3 better. CDR3 length: 16 residues. The germline CDR1 and CDR2 sequences are MGHRA and YSYEKL. This CDR3 is CASRERAGRDQETQYF. CDR3 bases: TGCGCCAGCAGGGAAAGGGCGGGCCGCGACCAAGAGACCCAGTATTTT.

In regard to this clonotype: A junction end diverges from the germline sequence, so it may reflect a read error. The J gene is TRBJ2-3, the V gene TRBV4-1; 7 bases are shared with TRBD2. The CDR3 is made up of 15 amino acids. Germline V gives CDR1 MGHRA, CDR2 YSYEKL. The chain's CDR3 is CAGGEAGRGPDTQYF. The CDR3 DNA is TGCGCCGGCGGTGAAGCGGGACGGGGCCCAGATACCCAGTATTTT.

The chain carries TRBV6-5 and TRBJ2-1; D might be TRBD2 (6 bases). The DNA matches TRBJ2-7 better at its end, which makes the J call doubtful. CDR3 size: 15 residues. CDR1 and CDR2 (germline): MNHEY, SVGAGI. The CDR3, as DNA: TGTGCCAGCAGTTACGGACTCGGGAGCTCCTACGAGCAGTACTTC. Amino acid sequence: CASSYGLGSSYEQYF.

This clonotype was observed a few times. The chain couples TRBV4-1 to TRBJ2-1; no firm D call. This CDR3 contains 16 residues. The germline V gene has CDR1 MGHRA and CDR2 YSYEKL. V was shortened by 1 base and J by 2 bases, with 12 bases between the two germline ends. The CDR3 DNA sequence: TGCGCCAGCAGCCAAGGGACGACCGCTACCTACAATGAGCAGTTCTTC. This translates into CASSQGTTATYNEQFF.

The V call is TRBV6-1, the J call TRBJ2-1; 13 bases match TRBD2. Germline values: CDR1 MNHNS, CDR2 SASEGT. CDR3 length equals 17 residues. V shed 0 bases and J 6 bases; nucleotides not matched to a gene: 5. The CDR3 bases are TGTGCCAGCAGTGAAGCGCTTCGACTAGCGGGAGGCAATGAGCAGTTCTTC. Encoded protein: CASSEALRLAGGNEQFF.

The chain recombines TRBV6-1 with TRBJ2-3; 13 positions agree with TRBD2. V lost 7 bases, J lost 0 bases, and 13 bases stayed unmatched. The length of the CDR3 is 19 residues. Germline V gene lookup returns CDR1 MNHNS and CDR2 SASEGT. This chain's CDR3 is CASTSAGLAGITSTDTQYF. The CDR3, as DNA: TGTGCCAGCACCTCCGCGGGACTAGCGGGGATAACTAGCACAGATACGCAGTATTTT.

The chain joins TRBV6-2 or TRBV6-3 to TRBJ2-1; maybe TRBD2 (6 bases). The ends were cut back, 3 bases at V and 6 bases at J, with 18 bases in the middle. The germline V gene has CDR1 MNHEY and CDR2 SVGEGT. This CDR3 has 16 amino acids. Here the CDR3 reads CASSYWRGSAGNEQFF. CDR3 nucleotide sequence: TGTGCCAGCAGTTATTGGAGGGGTTCCGCTGGCAATGAGCAGTTCTTC.

Comments on this clonotype: A much larger clone lies one base from this, so it may be a read error. This rearrangement joins TRBV27 to TRBJ2-1; D is undetermined. Deletions cut 6 bases from V and 10 bases from J, with 19 bases between. This CDR3 is built from 14 residues. CDR1 MNHEY and CDR2 SMNVEV come from the germline V gene (reference sequence). The DNA for the CDR3 is TGTGCCAGCAGCCTCACCCATGGCTACTACGAGCAGTTCTTC. Protein sequence: CASSLTHGYYEQFF.

This clonotype qualifies as medium-sized. The chain combines TRBV7-2 with TRBJ2-1; D is undetermined. The end of the DNA fits TRBJ2-7 better, so the J call may be wrong. Per germline, CDR1 SGHTA and CDR2 FQGNSA. The CDR3 length is 15 residues. The DNA for the CDR3 is TGTGCCAGCAGCCCGAAGGGTGTTGGCTCCTACGAGCAGTACTTC. Protein product: CASSPKGVGSYEQYF.